The 20 T cell receptor beta chains in this list originate from one sample, sequenced in a study of shared clonotypes between healthy human individuals. TCRdb's copy holds only in-frame clones and misses some; the assay was immunoSEQ multiplex PCR. The table has 1,500,000 or so clones, roughly 97% seen once. The specimen sequenced was naive CD4+ T cells sorted from blood. Subset meaning: CD45RA+ positively selected. Receptors were obtained from a man aged 25 to 40 in good health.

In regard to this clone: Different DNA sequences within this sample yield the same CDR3. This chain joins TRBV30 and TRBJ1-2, with 7 bases fitting TRBD1. This CDR3 contains 12 residues. Losses at the gene ends were 2 bases for V and 7 bases for J; bases not matched to a gene: 4. Germline V gene lookup returns CDR1 GTSNPN and CDR2 SVGIG (reference sequence). CDR3 nucleotides: TGTGCCTGGAGTACAGGGGCGGGTGGCTACACCTTC. Its protein product is CAWSTGAGGYTF.

This clone was seen once. This chain links TRBV7-9 with TRBJ2-3; 7 positions match TRBD2. This CDR3 is 14 amino acids long. Germline V gives CDR1 SEHNR, CDR2 FQNEAQ (reference sequence). Losses at the gene ends were 5 bases for V and 2 bases for J; bases not matched to a gene: 4. CDR3 nucleotides: TGTGCCAGCAGCGCTAGCGGATACACAGATACGCAGTATTTT. It yields the protein CASSASGYTDTQYF. The complete variable domain, with remaining parts taken from reference TRBV7-9 and TRBJ2-3, reads DTGVSQNPRHKITKRGQNVTFRCDPISEHNRLYWYRQTLGQGPEFLTYFQNEAQLEKSRLLSDRFSAERPKGSFSTLEIQRTEQGDSAMYLCASSASGYTDTQYFGPGTRLTVL.

V is TRBV6-1 and J is TRBJ1-3, with 9 bases matching TRBD1. J lost 6 bases, V lost 0 bases, and 3 bases had no gene match. The CDR3 has 15 residues. CDR1 and CDR2 (germline): MNHNS, SASEGT. CDR3 in amino acids: CASSEAWDRVNTIYF. CDR3 DNA: TGTGCCAGCAGTGAAGCGTGGGACAGGGTAAACACCATATATTTT.

V usage is TRBV18 and J usage is TRBJ2-3; D could derive from TRBD1 or TRBD2 (7 bases each). The CDR3 loop spans 16 amino acids. The germline V gene has CDR1 KGHSH and CDR2 LQKENI. V was pared by 3 bases and J by 1 base, with 14 bases between. The CDR3 protein is CASSPRDSGGTDTQYF. DNA of the CDR3: TGTGCCAGCTCACCCCGGGACAGCGGGGGCACAGATACGCAGTATTTT.

V is TRBV7-9 and J is TRBJ1-2, with 9 bases aligning to TRBD1. The CDR3 loop spans 15 amino acids. J lost 4 bases, V lost 5 bases, and 8 bases had no gene match. Germline V gives CDR1 SEHNR, CDR2 FQNEAQ (reference sequence). CDR3 residues: CASSLGQGGSYGYTF. In DNA form, the CDR3 reads TGTGCCAGCAGCCTGGGACAGGGAGGGAGCTATGGCTACACCTTC.

This clone was counted once. J is TRBJ2-7 and V is TRBV18, with 11 bases that match TRBD2. The CDR3 sequence is 17 residues long. Germline-derived CDR1 and CDR2 are KGHSH and LQKENI. The V and J ends lost 1 base and 5 bases, in that order; junction bases with no gene match: 10. In DNA form, the CDR3 reads TGTGCCAGCTCACCACTTACTAGCGGGAGTGCGTTGGACGAGCAGTACTTC. This encodes CASSPLTSGSALDEQYF.

This clone has just one count. This chain connects TRBV18 to TRBJ1-3, with TRBD1 as a possible D gene (5 bases). Trimming took off 3 bases at V and 3 bases at J, with 18 bases between the two ends. The CDR3 totals 17 residues. Germline assignment: CDR1 KGHSH and CDR2 LQKENI. This CDR3 is CASSPAFGHGRGNTIYF. DNA for the CDR3: TGTGCCAGCTCACCTGCCTTCGGACATGGCCGTGGAAACACCATATATTTT. The variable domain in full, with the rest retrieved from reference TRBV18 and TRBJ1-3, is NAGVMQNPRHLVRRRGQEARLRCSPMKGHSHVYWYRQLPEEGLKFMVYLQKENIIDESGMPKERFSAEFPKEGPSILRIQQVVRGDSAAYFCASSPAFGHGRGNTIYFGEGSWLTVV.

The chain has TRBV2 and TRBJ2-7, with TRBD1 matching 9 bases. The V and J ends lost 9 bases and 2 bases, in that order; junction bases with no gene match: 8. The CDR3 is made up of 14 amino acids. Per the germline V gene, CDR1 is SNHLY and CDR2 is FYNNEI. For the CDR3, the DNA is TGTGCCAGTGTACCGGGACAGGGCGCCTACGAGCAGTACTTC. Translation: CASVPGQGAYEQYF.

The rearrangement uses TRBV6-6 and TRBJ1-5; 7 bases are shared with TRBD1. CDR1 is MNHNY and CDR2 is SVGAGI in the germline V gene (reference sequence). The CDR3 extends over 15 amino acids. Trimming cost V 5 bases and J 0 bases; bases outside gene matches: 4. CDR3 sequence (DNA): TGTGCCAGCAGTACGACAGGGTATAGCAATCAGCCCCAGCATTTT. Its translation is CASSTTGYSNQPQHF.

As to this clone: Other DNA sequences in this specimen translate into the identical CDR3. The chain couples TRBV5-6 to TRBJ1-3; tentative D call: TRBD1 (6 bases). Trimming cost V 2 bases and J 2 bases, with 8 bases left between them. The CDR3 runs to 14 residues. Germline loops: CDR1 SGHDT, CDR2 YYEEEE. CDR3 nucleotides: TGTGCCAGCAGCTTACGGGGGCCTGGAAACACCATATATTTT. Translated: CASSLRGPGNTIYF.

This rearrangement joins TRBV19 to TRBJ2-1, with a tentative D call TRBD2 (7 bases). V was cut by 2 bases and J by 1 base, with 12 bases left in between. Germline-derived CDR1 and CDR2 are LNHDA and SQIVND (reference sequence). This CDR3 has 16 amino acids. CDR3 residues: CASSINRGGSYNEQFF. In DNA form, the CDR3 reads TGTGCCAGTAGTATAAATAGGGGGGGATCCTACAATGAGCAGTTCTTC.

The CDR3 region has the DNA TGTGCCAGCAGGTCAGGGGGGGGATCTGGAAACACCATATATTTT. Translated, it gives CASRSGGGSGNTIYF. V gene TRBV6-5 combines with J gene TRBJ1-3; the match to TRBD1 covers 7 bases. This CDR3 contains 15 residues. Germline values: CDR1 MNHEY, CDR2 SVGAGI. Trimming took 6 bases from V and 1 from J; bases not matched to a gene: 6.

The chain links TRBV28 to TRBJ1-5; 7 nucleotides line up with TRBD1. V gave up 4 bases and J gave up 5 bases; unmatched junction bases: 2. The CDR3 is 13 amino acids. CDR1 and CDR2 from the germline V gene are MDHEN and SYDVKM. The CDR3 loop is CASSSTGDQPQHF. CDR3 DNA sequence: TGTGCCAGCAGTTCCACAGGGGATCAGCCCCAGCATTTT.

The rearrangement joins TRBV29-1 to TRBJ2-3, with D perhaps being TRBD1 or TRBD2 (6 bases each). Germline V lookup: CDR1 SQVTM, CDR2 ANQGSEA. This CDR3 is built from 13 residues. V lost 4 bases, J lost 5 bases, and 13 bases lay in between. The chain's CDR3 is CSVGGAGRDTQYF. The CDR3 nucleotides are TGCAGCGTTGGGGGGGCGGGACGAGATACGCAGTATTTT.

The chain carries TRBV6-6 and TRBJ2-2, with D uncertain. Trimming left V 8 bases short and J 5 bases short, with 9 bases between. The CDR3 covers 12 residues. The germline CDR1 and CDR2 sequences are MNHNY and SVGAGI (reference sequence). The CDR3 protein is CASGVGTGELFF. In DNA form, the CDR3 reads TGTGCCAGCGGGGTCGGGACCGGGGAGCTGTTTTTT.

This chain uses TRBV5-1 with TRBJ2-3, with 9 positions matching TRBD1. Looked up from germline, CDR1 is SGHRS and CDR2 is YFSETQ. The CDR3 runs 18 residues. J lost 0 bases, V lost 4 bases, and 12 bases had no gene match. This CDR3 reads CASSHLLTGGFSTDTQYF. The CDR3 nucleotides read TGCGCCAGCAGCCACCTTTTGACAGGGGGTTTTAGCACAGATACGCAGTATTTT.

The chain couples TRBV7-6 to TRBJ1-4; D is perhaps TRBD1 (5 bases). The length of the CDR3 is 15 residues. Germline V CDR1 and CDR2: SGHVS, FNYEAQ. The V gene lost 5 bases and the J gene lost 3 bases, with 13 bases spanning the gap. The CDR3 DNA reads TGTGCCAGCAGCGTATCCGACAGCTCTAATGAAAAACTGTTTTTT. It encodes CASSVSDSSNEKLFF.

The chain joins TRBV18 to TRBJ2-3; D may be TRBD1 (6 bases). Looked up from germline, CDR1 is KGHSH and CDR2 is LQKENI. V was cut by 1 base and J by 2 bases, with 13 bases left in between. The CDR3 is made up of 16 amino acids. The CDR3 DNA is TGTGCCAGCTCACCACTAGGGGGAAGTCCCACAGATACGCAGTATTTT. Translating it yields CASSPLGGSPTDTQYF. The complete variable domain, with remaining parts taken from reference TRBV18 and TRBJ2-3, reads NAGVMQNPRHLVRRRGQEARLRCSPMKGHSHVYWYRQLPEEGLKFMVYLQKENIIDESGMPKERFSAEFPKEGPSILRIQQVVRGDSAAYFCASSPLGGSPTDTQYFGPGTRLTVL.

J is TRBJ1-5 and V is TRBV6-6; 12 bases line up with TRBD1. The length of the CDR3 is 15 residues. The J segment lost 1 base and the V segment lost 6 bases, leaving 1 base of the junction unmatched. Germline CDR1 MNHNY, CDR2 SVGAGI (reference sequence). CDR3 sequence reads: CASRGQGASNQPQHF. The DNA of the CDR3 is TGTGCCAGCAGGGGACAGGGGGCGAGCAATCAGCCCCAGCATTTT.

Points on this clone: Within the sample, other DNA sequences also encode this same CDR3. The chain uses TRBV18 and TRBJ2-3, with D hard to call. The CDR3 runs to 13 residues. CDR1 and CDR2 (germline): KGHSH, LQKENI. Deletions cut 0 bases from V and 2 bases from J, with 3 bases between. CDR3 DNA sequence: TGTGCCAGCTCACCACCGCTCACAGATACGCAGTATTTT. This translates into CASSPPLTDTQYF.